This TCR beta chain derives from a study of technical replicates of blood from several donors. TCRdb's copy holds only in-frame clones and misses some; the assay was immunoSEQ multiplex PCR. The sample lists some 80,000 clones; around 94% were seen once. The CDR3 runs 17 residues. Losses at the gene ends were 4 bases for V and 5 bases for J; bases not matched to a gene: 13. Germline CDR1 reads SGHVS; CDR2 reads FQNEAQ. Sequencing used T cells isolated from PBMCs. The sequence derives from a human donor in good health. The rearrangement uses TRBV7-8 and TRBJ2-2, with TRBD2 matching over 7 bases. CDR3 residues: CASSSSGTNVITGELFF. The CDR3 nucleotides read TGTGCCAGCAGCTCAAGCGGGACTAACGTTATTACCGGGGAGCTGTTTTTT.